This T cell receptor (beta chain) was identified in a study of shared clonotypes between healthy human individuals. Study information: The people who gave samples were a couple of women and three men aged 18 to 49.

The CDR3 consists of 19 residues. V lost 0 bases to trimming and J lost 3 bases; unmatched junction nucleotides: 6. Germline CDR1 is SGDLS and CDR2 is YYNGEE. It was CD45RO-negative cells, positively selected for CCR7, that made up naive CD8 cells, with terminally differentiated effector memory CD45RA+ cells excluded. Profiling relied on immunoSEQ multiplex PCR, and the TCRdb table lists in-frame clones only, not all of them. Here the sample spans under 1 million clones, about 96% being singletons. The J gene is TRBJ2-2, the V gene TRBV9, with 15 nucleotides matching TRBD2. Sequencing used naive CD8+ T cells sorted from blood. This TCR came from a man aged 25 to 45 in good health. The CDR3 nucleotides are TGTGCCAGCAGCGTAGTGGTCAGGACTAGCGGGAGGGACACCGGGGAGCTGTTTTTT. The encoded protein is CASSVVVRTSGRDTGELFF.